This TCR beta chain was found in a study of CD8 T cells in ankylosing spondylitis (dated by TCRdb to 2016 to 2017). With regard to the full study: To find TCR variants linked to disease, the study profiled T cell receptor beta repertoires in ankylosing spondylitis patients and healthy donors. The full study cohort was made up of 25 ankylosing spondylitis patients and some 100 healthy donors. Peripheral blood was sampled, and synovial fluid was also collected from ankylosing spondylitis patients. General conclusions and limits of the study: The disease-linked clones showed a CD8+ phenotype and occurred at relatively low frequencies in peripheral blood. Blood from ankylosing spondylitis patients appeared to be characterized by a TCR beta motif made up of about 8 highly homologous amino acid variants. Some motif variants had previously been reported in the synovial fluid and blood of reactive arthritis patients, which suggests shared mechanisms of disease initiation. The disease-linked clones were reported as significantly enriched in matched synovial fluid samples from ankylosing spondylitis patients.

This clonotype was counted at least ten times. It has no known antigen specificity. Base qualities were left out, and no much larger clone turns up one base away. Germline trimming: 2 bases from V, 6 bases from J; junction bases outside gene matches: 6. The CDR3, from cysteine to phenylalanine, totals 16 residues. Just CDR3 DNA is preserved here, 48 bases in frame from base 1. The CDR1 and CDR2 encoded by the germline V gene (reference sequence) are LNHNV and YYDKDF. Sequencing instrument: Illumina MiSeq. Quantitative 5'-RACE with molecular barcodes was used to prepare TCR beta libraries. In the paper's pipeline: A new computational method based on a probabilistic model of VDJ rearrangement was used to identify disease-linked TCR variants. Using fastp at Q25 and MiXCR, TCRdb reprocessed the public reads and kept productive beta chains. Each CDR3 protein gets just one entry, which takes the most common genes and DNA from the rows behind it. TCRdb's processing, not the authors', yielded these V and J calls. For this sample there are about 24,000 distinct CDR3 sequences; 10% to 15% appear just once. Of the sample, under 40% is held by the ten largest clones.

The sequenced material came from blood. The TCR comes from a male donor with ankylosing spondylitis or in good health (not recorded which). The chain couples TRBV15 to TRBJ2-3, with TRBD2 identical over 12 junction bases. The CDR3: CATSRRTSGDSDTQYF. The bases read TGTGCCACCAGCAGAAGGACTAGCGGGGATTCGGATACGCAGTATTTT. When the CDR3 is completed using the reference TRBV15 and TRBJ2-3 genes on either side, the full variable domain is DAMVIQNPRYQVTQFGKPVTLSCSQTLNHNVMYWYQQKSSQAPKLLFHYYDKDFNNEADTPDNFQSRRPNTSFCFLDIRSPGLGDTAMYLCATSRRTSGDSDTQYFGPGTRLTVL.